One T cell receptor (beta chain) is described in this entry. The data belong to a study of blood T cell repertoires in COVID-19. Study details: Researchers got acute and convalescent COVID-19 samples from the United States, Italy and Spain. From T cells, B-cell-depleted T cells, or PBMCs came the material, which was cDNA or gDNA.

Per germline, CDR1 KGHSH and CDR2 LQKENI. J was trimmed by 8 bases and V by 4 bases; bases with no gene match: 6. This CDR3 is 14 amino acids long. In the authors' methods: The authors estimated nucleated cell counts from reference gene primer amplification. Here immunoSEQ multiplex PCR was the method, and the copy in TCRdb shows in-frame clones only, minus some. D and trimming were read from the DNA, whereas the V and J calls and clone size are those reported in that table. Altogether tens of thousands of clones are present, around 90% being singletons, with the ten largest covering 1.9%. The chain couples TRBV18 to TRBJ1-4; 8 bases align to TRBD1. The receptor's source is a woman aged 80 or over with active or convalescent COVID-19. The sequenced sample was peripheral blood. The CDR3 is CASSRATGDEKLFF. For the CDR3, the DNA is TGTGCCAGCTCACGTGCGACAGGGGACGAAAAACTGTTTTTT.